This T cell receptor beta chain was recovered during a study of a mutant IDH1 vaccine in newly diagnosed glioma. Concerning this clone itself: Its antigen is unidentified.

Repertoires were generated with immunoSEQ multiplex PCR, while TCRdb's copy carries only in-frame clones and drops some. The sample lists more than 25,000 clones; around 77% were seen once. The V gene end was trimmed by 1 base and the J gene end by 6 bases; junction bases not matched to a gene: 14. Germline loops: CDR1 LGHNA, CDR2 YNFKEQ. This CDR3 has 19 amino acids. The time point: week 35, safety follow-up. Every vaccine dose comprised 300 ug of mutant IDH1 20-mer peptide plus topical imiquimod. The material was PBMCs, obtained from a glioma patient whose treatment included an IDH1 peptide vaccine. This sequence was found in a woman younger than 45 with glioma. Some clones in this sample may be carry-over from other donors' samples. The chain is built from TRBV4-2 and TRBJ2-1; 11 nucleotides align to TRBD2. Here the CDR3 DNA reads TGTGCCAGCAGCCAAGGTGCGGCTAGCGGGAGGTCCGCAGGCAATGAGCAGTTCTTC. Protein product: CASSQGAASGRSAGNEQFF.